This T cell receptor beta chain was retrieved from a study of a mutant IDH1 vaccine in newly diagnosed glioma. Overall study: Vaccination of patients was performed eight times, in weeks 1, 3, 5, 7, 11, 15, 19 and 23. In some groups vaccination began 4-6 weeks post-radiotherapy; others received it with temozolomide.

Data came from immunoSEQ multiplex PCR; TCRdb stores just in-frame clones and leaves some out. Among under 150,000 clones listed, roughly nine tenths were seen once. This CDR3 contains 14 residues. Germline CDR1 SEHNR, CDR2 FQNEAQ (reference sequence). Germline trimming cut 2 bases from V and 9 bases from J; bases unmatched to any gene: 6. Time point specified: week 11, during vaccination. One vaccine dose held 300 ug of mutant IDH1 20-mer peptide and came with topical imiquimod. Those who donated had recent WHO grade 3 or 4 IDH1-mutant, ATRX-lost astrocytomas. To note about this clone: The antigen is unknown.

The sequence was collected from a woman aged 45-65 years with glioma. The sample consisted of PBMCs, taken from a glioma patient whose treatment included an IDH1 peptide vaccine. V is TRBV7-9 and J is TRBJ2-1, with 8 bases matching TRBD1. In nucleotides, the CDR3 is TGTGCCAGCAGCTTATTTCAGGGGGCAGGTGAGCAGTTCTTC. Its protein is CASSLFQGAGEQFF.